This T cell receptor (beta chain) was obtained from a study of response to subunit inactivated influenza vaccine. This clonotype was seen repeatedly, ten times or more. The antigen remains undetermined. Each CDR3 protein gets one entry after TCRdb re-called the RT-PCR reads with MiXCR. The table lists approximately 680,000 distinct CDR3 sequences, 15% to 19% of them singletons. This CDR3 comprises 19 residues. Germline V lookup: CDR1 MDHEN, CDR2 SYDVKM. V trimming: 4 bases; J trimming: 0 bases; junction bases outside the gene matches: 18. Study conclusions and caveats: Each seasonal influenza vaccination recruits few new T cells, the authors suggested.

V usage is TRBV28 and J usage is TRBJ2-7, with 7 positions matching TRBD1. The sequences come from PBMCs from blood, collected 11 to 12 days after vaccination. The source of this sequence is a man in his forties or fifties who received an inactivated influenza vaccine. The CDR3 reads CASSSLLGTVDTSSYEQYF. The CDR3 DNA follows: TGTGCCAGCAGTTCCCTCCTAGGGACAGTTGATACGAGCTCCTACGAGCAGTACTTC.